One sample yielded the 25 T cell receptor beta chains listed below, sequenced in a study of T cells after yellow fever vaccination. TCRdb reprocessed the 5' RACE reads via MiXCR and lists one record per CDR3 protein. The table has 400,000 to 650,000 distinct CDR3 sequences, about a fifth seen once; the top ten hold roughly 16%. This sample comprised PBMCs, obtained approximately 20 days after the first yellow fever vaccination. All receptors derive from a man between 18 and 29 years old who received the YFV17D yellow fever vaccine.

This rearrangement joins TRBV9 to TRBJ2-2; D may be TRBD1 (5 bases). There are 14 residues in the CDR3. Germline assignment: CDR1 SGDLS and CDR2 YYNGEE. The V end lost 0 bases, the J end lost 6 bases, and 9 bases lay between the germline ends. The CDR3 here is CASSVDSRAGELFF. As DNA, the CDR3 is TGTGCCAGCAGCGTAGATTCCAGGGCCGGGGAGCTGTTTTTT.

The chain combines TRBV20-1 with TRBJ1-1, with D possibly matching TRBD1 (5 bases). The V gene's germline CDR1 is DFQATT and CDR2 SNEGSKA (reference sequence). With 3 bases removed from V and 7 bases from J, the gap between germline ends came to 15 bases. This CDR3 spans 13 amino acids. This chain's CDR3 is CSASAGGIGEAFF. The CDR3, as DNA: TGCAGTGCTAGTGCCGGGGGAATAGGTGAAGCTTTCTTT.

The sample holds a few counts of this clonotype. The V call is TRBV28, the J call TRBJ1-5; weak D call: TRBD1 (5 bases). The CDR3 contains 15 residues. In germline, CDR1 is MDHEN, CDR2 SYDVKM. V was trimmed by 7 bases and J by 5 bases, leaving 18 bases between them. Here the CDR3 reads CASNLPAGDDQPQHF. The DNA of the CDR3 is TGTGCCAGCAACCTACCCGCGGGGGATGATCAGCCCCAGCATTTT. Using reference TRBV28 and TRBJ1-5 for the parts outside the CDR3, the full variable domain is DVKVTQSSRYLVKRTGEKVFLECVQDMDHENMFWYRQDPGLGLRLIYFSYDVKMKEKGDIPEGYSVSREKKERFSLILESASTNQTSMYLCASNLPAGDDQPQHFGDGTRLSIL.

V usage is TRBV7-2 and J usage is TRBJ2-7, with D hard to call. The V end lost 5 bases, the J end lost 3 bases, and 11 bases lay between the germline ends. This CDR3 is 13 amino acids long. The germline CDR1 and CDR2 sequences are SGHTA and FQGNSA. The CDR3 bases are TGTGCCAGCAGCGGTTATCTGGACTACGAGCAGTACTTC. The encoded protein is CASSGYLDYEQYF.

This clonotype was counted only a few times. The chain recombines TRBV12-3 or TRBV12-4 with TRBJ2-7, with TRBD1 identical over 7 bases. The CDR3 is 15 amino acids. Germline trimming cut 5 bases from V and 4 bases from J; bases unmatched to any gene: 11. CDR3 nucleotide sequence: TGTGCCAGCAGTAGGGACCCGGGACAGATATACGAGCAGTACTTC. Residues: CASSRDPGQIYEQYF.

This clonotype was observed a few times. The rearrangement links TRBV11-2 to TRBJ2-6; D call uncertain. Looked up from germline, CDR1 is SGHAT and CDR2 is FQNNGV. The ends were cut back, 3 bases at V and 0 bases at J, with 6 bases in the middle. CDR3 length: 15 residues. CDR3 sequence reads: CASSLMISGANVLTF. The DNA for the CDR3 is TGTGCCAGCAGCTTGATGATCTCTGGGGCCAACGTCCTGACTTTC.

V usage is TRBV20-1 and J usage is TRBJ2-2, with 10 bases fitting TRBD1. Germline V gene sequence: CDR1 DFQATT, CDR2 SNEGSKA (reference sequence). V gave up 4 bases and J gave up 4 bases; unmatched junction bases: 3. The CDR3 runs to 14 residues. The CDR3 reads CSATGTGVTGELFF. The CDR3 DNA follows: TGCAGTGCTACCGGGACAGGGGTCACCGGGGAGCTGTTTTTT.

Turning to this clonotype: Relative to the germline gene, one junction end is altered; a read error may explain this. The chain is built from TRBV29-1 and TRBJ2-2; D gene unclear. This CDR3 is built from 13 residues. The germline V gene encodes CDR1 SQVTM and CDR2 ANQGSEA. The CDR3 spells CSAHKANTGELFF. For the CDR3, the DNA is TGCAGCGCCCACAAGGCGAATACCGGGGAGCTGTTTTTT.

The genes are TRBV7-2 and TRBJ2-1; 9 nucleotides agree with TRBD2. V lost 11 bases, J lost 8 bases, and 16 bases stayed unmatched. The CDR3 extends over 15 amino acids. The germline V gene encodes CDR1 SGHTA and CDR2 FQGNSA. The CDR3: CASKDLAGSSYEQFF. The CDR3, as DNA: TGTGCCTCCAAGGATCTAGCGGGGAGCTCTTATGAGCAGTTCTTC.

The gene calls are TRBV15 and TRBJ2-3, with a possible D match to TRBD2 (6 bases). Germline V CDR1 and CDR2: LNHNV, YYDKDF (reference sequence). This CDR3 region has 16 residues. Trimming stripped 0 bases from V and 0 bases from J, with 10 bases between. The CDR3 is CATSRDRGASTDTQYF. CDR3 coding DNA: TGTGCCACCAGCAGAGACCGCGGGGCAAGCACAGATACGCAGTATTTT.

There are a few counts of this clonotype. The chain has TRBV6-1 and TRBJ2-1, with D possibly being TRBD1 (6 bases). Germline V gene sequence: CDR1 MNHNS, CDR2 SASEGT. Trimming pared 7 bases from V and 0 bases from J, leaving 16 bases between. The CDR3 is 16 residues long. CDR3 in DNA: TGTGCCAGCACCGCACAGGGACGACTCTCCTACAATGAGCAGTTCTTC. Encoded protein: CASTAQGRLSYNEQFF.

The chain is built from TRBV11-2 and TRBJ2-3; D not resolved. V was trimmed by 2 bases and J by 2 bases, leaving 5 bases between them. The CDR3 consists of 13 residues. Per germline, CDR1 SGHAT and CDR2 FQNNGV. The CDR3 DNA follows: TGTGCCAGCAGCTTAAGTTACACAGATACGCAGTATTTT. It codes for CASSLSYTDTQYF.

The chain links TRBV5-1 to TRBJ2-1, with TRBD2 matching 9 bases. Germline assignment: CDR1 SGHRS and CDR2 YFSETQ. Trimming cost V 4 bases and J 7 bases; bases outside gene matches: 9. The CDR3 is 15 residues long. CDR3 in DNA: TGCGCCAGCAGCGACAGCGGGGGGATTGGAAATGAGCAGTTCTTC. This codes for CASSDSGGIGNEQFF. The variable domain in full, with the rest retrieved from reference TRBV5-1 and TRBJ2-1, is KAGVTQTPRYLIKTRGQQVTLSCSPISGHRSVSWYQQTPGQGLQFLFEYFSETQRNKGNFPGRFSGRQFSNSRSEMNVSTLELGDSALYLCASSDSGGIGNEQFFGPGTRLTVL.

In its sample, this clonotype was seen a few times. The rearrangement links TRBV6-1 to TRBJ1-5; no definite D call. Germline V CDR1 and CDR2: MNHNS, SASEGT. The ends were cut back, 6 bases at V and 9 bases at J, with 18 bases in the middle. This CDR3 contains 14 residues. The CDR3 region has the DNA TGTGCCAGCAGCCCCACGCAGGTCTCGTCGCCCCAGCATTTT. It yields the protein CASSPTQVSSPQHF.

The genes are TRBV7-9 and TRBJ1-1; TRBD1 is a possible D gene (5 bases). Germline V CDR1 and CDR2: SEHNR, FQNEAQ (reference sequence). V shed 5 bases and J shed 5 bases, with 15 bases lying between them. This CDR3 is built from 14 residues. The CDR3 DNA is TGTGCCAGCAGCGTCGGGGCAGGAAGGACTGAAGCTTTCTTT. This encodes CASSVGAGRTEAFF.

This clonotype appeared a few times. The chain couples TRBV25-1 to TRBJ2-3; 8 bases match TRBD2. The CDR3 sequence is 13 residues long. V dropped 5 bases and J dropped 5; count of bases not matched to a gene: 3. Germline V gene data show CDR1 as MGHDK and CDR2 as SYGVNS. The DNA of the CDR3 is TGTGCCAGCAGTTTCGGGAGGGGAGATACGCAGTATTTT. Amino acid sequence: CASSFGRGDTQYF.

The chain recombines TRBV20-1 with TRBJ1-2; 9 bases line up with TRBD1. CDR3 length equals 14 residues. Looked up from germline, CDR1 is DFQATT and CDR2 is SNEGSKA (reference sequence). CDR3 coding DNA: TGCAGCTGCACTCCGGGGACAGGGTCGTCCGGGTACACCTTC. It translates to CSCTPGTGSSGYTF.

This clonotype has more than one count but fewer than ten. V and J are TRBV6-1 and TRBJ1-5; D perhaps matches TRBD1 (6 bases). This CDR3 is 16 amino acids long. The germline V gene encodes CDR1 MNHNS and CDR2 SASEGT. V lost 7 bases to trimming and J lost 2 bases, with 18 bases between them. The CDR3 loop is CASTPGGGLGNQPQHF. CDR3 nucleotides: TGTGCCAGCACTCCCGGGGGGGGGCTTGGCAATCAGCCCCAGCATTTT.

The chain joins TRBV5-1 to TRBJ1-2; D ambiguous. Germline CDR1 reads SGHRS; CDR2 reads YFSETQ. Trimming left V 0 bases short and J 8 bases short, with 14 bases between. The CDR3 is 14 residues long. The CDR3 reads CASSLGGRDWGYTF. The CDR3 DNA sequence: TGCGCCAGCAGCTTGGGTGGCCGGGATTGGGGCTACACCTTC.

This rearrangement joins TRBV25-1 to TRBJ2-1; TRBD1 matches at 10 bases. The CDR3 contains 15 residues. Germline CDR1 is MGHDK and CDR2 is SYGVNS. V shed 2 bases, J shed 7 bases, and the junction held 5 bases outside the gene matches. The CDR3 DNA reads as TGTGCCAGCAGTGAACCCGGACAGGGGGATAATGAGCAGTTCTTC. It codes for CASSEPGQGDNEQFF.

CDR3 sequence reads: CASSPSGTGQYEQYF. The CDR3 nucleotides read TGTGCCAGCAGTCCTTCCGGGACAGGCCAATACGAGCAGTACTTC. The chain is built from TRBV6-1 and TRBJ2-7, with TRBD1 identical over 8 bases. This CDR3 is built from 15 residues. V lost 5 bases and J lost 4; bases outside the gene matches: 10. In germline, CDR1 is MNHNS, CDR2 SASEGT.

This clonotype was seen a few times. As DNA, the CDR3 is TGTGCCAGCAGTGTGTTTAGCACAGATACGCAGTATTTT. It encodes CASSVFSTDTQYF. This chain uses TRBV27 with TRBJ2-3; D is unclear. Germline assignment: CDR1 MNHEY and CDR2 SMNVEV (reference sequence). CDR3 length: 13 amino acids. V was cut by 5 bases and J by 0 bases, with 6 bases left in between.

The chain joins TRBV20-1 to TRBJ2-3, with D possibly matching TRBD1 (6 bases). The V and J ends lost 3 bases and 4 bases respectively, with 14 bases between them. The CDR3 length is 14 residues. Germline V gene sequence: CDR1 DFQATT, CDR2 SNEGSKA (reference sequence). The CDR3 is CSASGRGRADTQYF. The CDR3 nucleotides read TGCAGTGCTAGCGGCAGGGGTAGGGCAGATACGCAGTATTTT.

The gene calls are TRBV6-5 and TRBJ2-2, with 12 bases fitting TRBD2. This CDR3 has 19 residues. The junction had 5 bases not matched to a gene; V was cut back by 0 bases and J by 0 bases. Germline V CDR1 and CDR2: MNHEY, SVGAGI. The CDR3 reads CASSYSLAGGKTNTGELFF. For the CDR3, the DNA is TGTGCCAGCAGTTACTCTCTAGCGGGGGGGAAAACGAACACCGGGGAGCTGTTTTTT.

This clonotype has a handful of counts. This sequence joins TRBV11-2 and TRBJ2-5; TRBD2 aligns across 8 bases. The CDR3 covers 13 residues. V trimming: 6 bases; J trimming: 6 bases; junction bases outside the gene matches: 6. Germline lookup yields CDR1 SGHAT and CDR2 FQNNGV. The CDR3: CASRTGGGKTQYF. The CDR3 nucleotides are TGTGCCAGCAGAACCGGGGGGGGGAAGACCCAGTACTTC.